This entry describes one T cell receptor (beta chain). This clone was detected only once. Its antigen has not been determined. Base qualities are missing; no much larger clone stands one base away. These data originate in a study of shared clonotypes between healthy human individuals (dated by TCRdb to the early 2020s). Study-wide context: The cohort included three men and a couple of women between 18 and 49 years of age. For each donor, CD4 naive and CD4 memory were each given three plates, CD8 naive was given two plates, and CD8 memory was given one plate. Libraries were prepared and TCR repertoires were sequenced by different laboratories using diverse techniques, in order to increase sequencing depth and limit assay-specific biases. Each donor's leukapheresis produced roughly between roughly 0.85 and 9.5 billion PBMCs. To estimate repertoire size and how much clonotypes are shared between individuals, the study performed deep sequencing of blood TCR repertoires from roughly five healthy adults. The research as a whole found: Because the study included a small number of donors, the genetic and exposure-history diversity represented was limited. Across a few donors, roughly 5.4% of naive CD4, roughly 3.5% of naive CD8, 2% to 2.5% of memory CD4, and about 0.44% of memory CD8 clonotypes were shared. Estimated clonotype richness was generally larger for naive than for memory subsets. Clonotypes shared by all four sorted-subset donors showed higher generation probabilities than non-shared clonotypes. Incomplete sequencing was indicated by rarefaction of sorted-subset datasets, despite the large sequencing depth. Based on pairwise subsampling, the degree of clonotype sharing among donors was expected to be affected by sequencing depth. Sampling was restricted to blood, and TCR repertoires in tissues likely differ from the TCR repertoires found in blood.

For the CD8 naive samples, CD45RO-negative cells were positively selected for CCR7, yielding a CD45RA+CCR7+ population from which TemRA cells were excluded. Donors were healthy HIV-negative adults with no recently reported acute infections or vaccinations. Every donor was a Caucasian adult living in Nashville, Tennessee, USA. After blood collection by leukapheresis, PBMCs were isolated using Ficoll-Histopaque density gradient centrifugation and then cryopreserved in the vapor phase of liquid nitrogen. Analytical flow cytometry was used to check the purity and quantity of every magnetically sorted T cell population. From each sorted fraction, genomic DNA was isolated and quantified by UV absorbance on a Nanodrop 2000c. TCR CDR3 regions were amplified from genomic DNA by multiplex PCR using the deep immunoSEQ assay. Extracted genomic DNA from each cell subset was distributed evenly across all wells of several immunoSEQ 96-well plates, and each plate was treated as a replicate. For sorted subsets, each replicate PCR was loaded with 200 to 250 ng genomic DNA, equivalent to about 33,000 T cell genomes. Purified libraries were measured with a Qubit 3.0 fluorometer, size-checked on a Bioanalyzer 2100, and measured again with the KAPA Library Quantification kit. Each immunoSEQ 96-well plate was sequenced on its own single-read 150-cycle Illumina NextSeq 550 flow cell. Regarding the original processing steps: The immunoSEQ output contained only junctional sequences without quality scores, so filtering could not match that applied to full-length reads. Sequences were annotated with PyIR, a Python wrapper for IgBLAST v1.9, and V/J genes and CDR3 were assigned using IMGT germline references. Reads were removed for weak V/J assignments (E-value above 1e-6), missing CDR3, stop codons, out-of-frame junctions, or ambiguous translated residues. V3J clonotypes were defined as sequences sharing an identical inferred V gene, J gene, and CDR3 amino acid sequence. Percentage overlap between repertoires was computed as shared unique clonotypes divided by the size of the smaller repertoire. Repertoire richness was assessed with RTK rarefaction, the Chao1 estimator, and Recon v2.1 estimates of unobserved clonotypes. OLGA was used to compute generation probabilities for all TCRbeta clonotypes that the gDNA method yielded from a handful of donors. The table was pulled from immuneACCESS by TCRdb, which kept in-frame rearrangements only. Such tables lose some clones; where checked, under half of the loss comes from unresolved V genes, and the rest has no known cause. The V and J calls and clone size are taken from that table; D and trimming were inferred from the DNA. In all, the sample holds roughly 590,000 clones, and less than 97% of those were seen once. Together, the top ten hold 0.085% to 0.11% of the sample.

Measured from the cysteine to the phenylalanine, the CDR3 is 18 residues long. Only the CDR3 part of the read is kept: 54 bases, read in frame from the first base. Trimming at the junction amounts to 4 bases on V and 5 bases on J, and the germline ends lie 23 bases apart. The germline V gene gives CDR1 as SGHAT and CDR2 as FQNNGV. The sample comprised naive CD8+ T cells sorted from blood. This specimen's cell subset or site label, interpreted: CD45RA+CCR7+. The TCR sequence derives from a woman in her 30s in good health. This sequence uses TRBV11-2 and TRBJ2-2; TRBD1 is a weak D gene call, 6 bases matching. The bases are TGTGCCAGCAGCTCCAGAAGATTAACAGGGTTGAGAACCGGGGAGCTGTTTTTT. The translation is CASSSRRLTGLRTGELFF.